This T cell receptor beta chain was identified in a study of human T cells and chemical hapten exposure. As for the study in general: 2% DPC was applied to approximately 2 cm by approximately 2 cm of upper inner arm skin for sensitization. Alopecia universalis, totalis or areata was present in patients who were mostly female.

Points from the study as a whole: Compared to controls, expanded TCRs made significantly more large clusters of similar CDR3s.

As to time point: patch test 1, 2 weeks after DPC sensitization. Treatment meaning: therapeutic diphenylcyclopropenone sensitization with weekly scalp DPC. Suited to DPC and affected by alopecia, the donors ranged from 18 to 70 years old. TCRdb recomputed calls from the RACE reads with MiXCR, one row per CDR3 protein. The table lists roughly 180,000 distinct CDR3 sequences, approximately 20% of them singletons, with under 8.5% in the top ten. This clonotype has only a few counts. Antigen specificity is unknown. The germline V gene has CDR1 SEHNR and CDR2 FQNEAQ (reference sequence). V was cut by 1 base and J by 2 bases, with 9 bases left in between. The CDR3 contains 15 residues.

The sequences come from whole blood, collected in connection with sensitization to the hapten diphenylcyclopropenone (DPC). The chain uses TRBV7-9 and TRBJ1-5; perhaps TRBD1 as D (5 bases). This clonotype was obtained from a woman aged 50 to 65 with alopecia areata. Some clones in this sample may be carry-over from other donors' samples. The CDR3 nucleotides read TGTGCCAGCAGCTTAGGGGGCAACGGCAATCAGCCCCAGCATTTT. It encodes CASSLGGNGNQPQHF. Full variable domain (missing parts from reference TRBV7-9 and TRBJ1-5): DTGVSQNPRHKITKRGQNVTFRCDPISEHNRLYWYRQTLGQGPEFLTYFQNEAQLEKSRLLSDRFSAERPKGSFSTLEIQRTEQGDSAMYLCASSLGGNGNQPQHFGDGTRLSIL.